These 18 T cell receptor beta chains came from one sample sequenced in a study of response to subunit inactivated influenza vaccine. TCRdb processed the RT-PCR reads anew with MiXCR; each CDR3 protein has one entry. The sample includes around 500,000 distinct CDR3 sequences, around 9.9% of them seen just once. The sequences come from PBMCs from blood, collected about 40 days after vaccination. The receptors derive from a man between 50 and 59 years old who received an inactivated influenza vaccine.

This clonotype was seen at least ten times. The chain has TRBV12-3 or TRBV12-4 and TRBJ2-5; 7 positions match TRBD2. V gave up 6 bases and J gave up 7 bases; unmatched junction bases: 5. The CDR3 consists of 12 residues. CDR3 region: CASSAGVGTQYF. For the CDR3, the DNA is TGTGCCAGCAGCGCGGGGGTCGGGACCCAGTACTTC.

This clonotype was counted at least ten times. This rearrangement joins TRBV12-3 or TRBV12-4 to TRBJ2-2; D gene ambiguous. The length of the CDR3 is 12 residues. Between the trimmed V and J ends, which lost 6 bases and 2 bases, there was a span of 4 bases. In nucleotides, the CDR3 is TGTGCCAGCAGGTACAACACCGGGGAGCTGTTTTTT. This sequence encodes CASRYNTGELFF.

The chain uses TRBV18 and TRBJ2-7; tentative D call: TRBD1 (6 bases). V was shortened by 4 bases and J by 1 base, with 14 bases between the two germline ends. Germline V gene lookup returns CDR1 KGHSH and CDR2 LQKENI. The CDR3 is 15 residues long. The DNA for the CDR3 is TGTGCCAGCTCACATCCCCCCACAGGGTCCTACGAGCAGTACTTC. This encodes CASSHPPTGSYEQYF.

The chain is built from TRBV5-5 and TRBJ2-5; a possible D gene is TRBD2 (6 bases). The V end was cut by 2 bases, the J end by 5 bases, with 16 bases between. The CDR3 loop spans 15 amino acids. Germline V lookup: CDR1 SGHKS, CDR2 YYEKEE (reference sequence). The CDR3 protein is CASSLLARGMETQYF. The CDR3 DNA is TGTGCCAGCAGCTTACTAGCTCGGGGCATGGAGACCCAGTACTTC.

This clonotype was counted many times. V gene TRBV7-2 combines with J gene TRBJ2-7; D may be TRBD2 (5 bases). Germline V gene lookup returns CDR1 SGHTA and CDR2 FQGNSA. The CDR3 runs 15 residues. V dropped 2 bases and J dropped 4 bases, with 15 bases sitting between them. CDR3 DNA sequence: TGTGCCAGCAGCTTAACTGGAGACGGGAATTACGAGCAGTACTTC. This sequence encodes CASSLTGDGNYEQYF.

This clonotype was observed at least ten times. The V call is TRBV4-1, the J call TRBJ2-7; the D is unclear. The CDR3 runs 16 residues. Looked up from germline, CDR1 is MGHRA and CDR2 is YSYEKL. V shed 6 bases and J shed 2 bases, with 20 bases lying between them. The CDR3 DNA sequence: TGCGCCAGCAGGCTCCGCCCGGGTTTGACTCCCTACGAGCAGTACTTC. Residues: CASRLRPGLTPYEQYF.

The table lists this clonotype with many counts. The V call is TRBV29-1, the J call TRBJ2-3; 9 bases line up with TRBD2. This CDR3 comprises 16 residues. J gave up 4 bases and V 5 bases, and 13 bases lay outside the gene matches. The germline V gene encodes CDR1 SQVTM and CDR2 ANQGSEA. CDR3 bases: TGCAGCGTTCGACTATTTAGCGGGAGCGAGGCAGATACGCAGTATTTT. It codes for CSVRLFSGSEADTQYF.

This clonotype was counted a few times. The rearrangement joins TRBV5-1 to TRBJ2-7; D remains unclear. CDR3 length: 15 amino acids. Trimming removed 1 base at V and 6 bases at J, with 17 bases between. Looked up from germline, CDR1 is SGHRS and CDR2 is YFSETQ. CDR3 sequence reads: CASSLSASVGGEQYF. The CDR3 region has the DNA TGCGCCAGCAGCTTGTCGGCATCCGTGGGTGGCGAGCAGTACTTC.

This clonotype has just a few counts. The chain employs TRBV18 and TRBJ2-1, with TRBD2 identical over 11 bases. This CDR3 spans 17 amino acids. V lost 1 base, J lost 5 bases, and 7 bases stayed unmatched. Germline loops: CDR1 KGHSH, CDR2 LQKENI. Here the CDR3 reads CASSPRASGGKHNEQFF. DNA of the CDR3: TGTGCCAGCTCACCACGGGCTAGCGGGGGGAAACACAATGAGCAGTTCTTC.

This clonotype was recorded a few times. The rearrangement links TRBV6-1 to TRBJ2-5; 7 bases map to TRBD2. V lost 4 bases to trimming and J lost 4 bases; unmatched junction nucleotides: 6. Germline CDR1 and CDR2: MNHNS and SASEGT. The CDR3 consists of 14 residues. CDR3 bases: TGTGCCAGCAGTGCCCGGGGAGGGACAGAGACCCAGTACTTC. Translated, it gives CASSARGGTETQYF.

This CDR3 is CASSVATGNSPLHF. DNA for the CDR3: TGTGCCAGCAGCGTAGCTACCGGTAATTCACCCCTCCACTTT. The chain joins TRBV9 to TRBJ1-6; the D is unclear. There are 14 residues in the CDR3. Germline loops: CDR1 SGDLS, CDR2 YYNGEE. Trimming stripped 0 bases from V and 6 bases from J, with 7 bases between.

The chain couples TRBV5-1 to TRBJ2-5; 8 positions agree with TRBD2. Germline V gene lookup returns CDR1 SGHRS and CDR2 YFSETQ. CDR3 length: 14 amino acids. Losses at the gene ends were 4 bases for V and 5 bases for J; bases not matched to a gene: 7. The CDR3 sequence is CASSVQAGAETQYF. In nucleotides, the CDR3 is TGCGCCAGCAGCGTCCAAGCGGGGGCTGAGACCCAGTACTTC.

The rearrangement links TRBV6-5 to TRBJ1-2, with TRBD1 identical over 7 bases. Germline values: CDR1 MNHEY, CDR2 SVGAGI. The CDR3 loop spans 14 amino acids. Trimming removed 0 bases from V and 3 bases from J; junction bases left unmatched: 1. The CDR3 DNA sequence: TGTGCCAGCAGTTACTCACAGGGGTACTATGGCTACACCTTC. Protein: CASSYSQGYYGYTF.

The chain is built from TRBV6-5 and TRBJ1-2, with a weak D call TRBD1 (5 bases). V was shortened by 2 bases and J by 10 bases, with 11 bases between the two germline ends. This CDR3 has 12 residues. Germline V gives CDR1 MNHEY, CDR2 SVGAGI. CDR3 sequence reads: CASSYGGWDYTF. Here the CDR3 DNA reads TGTGCCAGCAGTTACGGGGGATGGGACTACACCTTC.

This clonotype was detected many times. The chain has TRBV7-9 and TRBJ2-1; 12 bases align to TRBD2. Trimming at V came to 4 bases and at J to 10 bases, leaving 11 bases not matched to a gene. The CDR3 runs to 16 residues. CDR1 SEHNR and CDR2 FQNEAQ come from the germline V gene (reference sequence). The CDR3 here is CASSSKMRLAGDEQFF. The CDR3 DNA follows: TGTGCCAGCAGCTCTAAAATGAGACTAGCGGGGGACGAGCAGTTCTTC.

In this sample, this clonotype turned up many times. The rearrangement joins TRBV5-1 to TRBJ2-7, with no clear D. The CDR3 length is 14 residues. The germline V gene has CDR1 SGHRS and CDR2 YFSETQ. V lost 2 bases to trimming and J lost 2 bases, with 11 bases between them. In DNA form, the CDR3 reads TGCGCCAGCAGCTTAGATGGTTCCACCTACGAGCAGTACTTC. This codes for CASSLDGSTYEQYF.

In its sample, this clonotype was seen many times. The J gene is TRBJ2-7, the V gene TRBV28; D may be TRBD1 (6 bases). Germline CDR1 MDHEN, CDR2 SYDVKM. This CDR3 has 14 residues. The ends were cut back, 0 bases at V and 0 bases at J, with 6 bases in the middle. In nucleotides, the CDR3 is TGTGCCAGCAGTTTATGGGACAGCTCCTACGAGCAGTACTTC. Translation gives CASSLWDSSYEQYF.

This clonotype was counted between two and nine times. The junction and the germline gene differ at one end; a read error may be behind it. The chain has TRBV7-7 and TRBJ2-5; D is ambiguous. CDR3 length: 13 amino acids. Germline V gene lookup returns CDR1 SSHAT and CDR2 FNYEAQ (reference sequence). CDR3 protein: CASSLAFRETQYF. The CDR3 region has the DNA TGTGCTAGCAGCTTAGCCTTCCGGGAGACCCAGTACTTC.